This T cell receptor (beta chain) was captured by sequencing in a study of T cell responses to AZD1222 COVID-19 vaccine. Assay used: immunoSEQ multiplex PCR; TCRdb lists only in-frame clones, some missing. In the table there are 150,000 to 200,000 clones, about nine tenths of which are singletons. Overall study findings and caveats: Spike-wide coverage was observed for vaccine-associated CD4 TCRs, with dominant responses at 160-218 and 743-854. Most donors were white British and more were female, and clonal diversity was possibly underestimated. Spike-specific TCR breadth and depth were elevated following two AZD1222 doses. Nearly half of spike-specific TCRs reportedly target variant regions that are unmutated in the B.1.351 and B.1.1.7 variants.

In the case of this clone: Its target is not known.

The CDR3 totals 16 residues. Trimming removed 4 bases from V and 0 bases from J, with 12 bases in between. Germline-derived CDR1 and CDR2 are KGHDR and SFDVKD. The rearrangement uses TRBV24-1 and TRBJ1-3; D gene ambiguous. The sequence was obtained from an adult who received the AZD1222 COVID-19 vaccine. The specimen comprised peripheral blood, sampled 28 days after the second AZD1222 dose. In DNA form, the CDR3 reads TGTGCCACCAGTGACTCAACGTCGAGCTCTGGAAACACCATATATTTT. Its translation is CATSDSTSSSGNTIYF.